The present TCR beta chain was sequenced within a study of Graves' ophthalmopathy and Graves' hyperthyroidism. Looked up from germline, CDR1 is SGHTA and CDR2 is FQGNSA. The CDR3 sequence is 15 residues long. Trimming removed 0 bases at V and 4 bases at J, with 12 bases between. TCR beta CDR3 amplification used RNA transcripts. A first-round RT-PCR used HTBI primers, followed by a second-round multiplex PCR. TCRdb ran MiXCR on the multiplex PCR reads and lists one entry per CDR3 protein. Of some 200,000 distinct CDR3 sequences in the sample, less than 30% are singletons; the top ten hold approximately 9.1%. This clonotype has a handful of counts. Antigen unknown. Study-wide results and caveats: Also, most clonotypes expanded in the thyroid above 0.001 frequency appeared in blood.

What was sequenced was peripheral blood. The chain combines TRBV7-2 with TRBJ2-5, with a possible D match to TRBD2 (6 bases). This receptor was identified in a man aged 45-65 years with Graves' ophthalmopathy. The CDR3 DNA reads as TGTGCCAGCAGCTTAGCGTTCGGGGGAGGAGAGACCCAGTACTTC. It codes for CASSLAFGGGETQYF.